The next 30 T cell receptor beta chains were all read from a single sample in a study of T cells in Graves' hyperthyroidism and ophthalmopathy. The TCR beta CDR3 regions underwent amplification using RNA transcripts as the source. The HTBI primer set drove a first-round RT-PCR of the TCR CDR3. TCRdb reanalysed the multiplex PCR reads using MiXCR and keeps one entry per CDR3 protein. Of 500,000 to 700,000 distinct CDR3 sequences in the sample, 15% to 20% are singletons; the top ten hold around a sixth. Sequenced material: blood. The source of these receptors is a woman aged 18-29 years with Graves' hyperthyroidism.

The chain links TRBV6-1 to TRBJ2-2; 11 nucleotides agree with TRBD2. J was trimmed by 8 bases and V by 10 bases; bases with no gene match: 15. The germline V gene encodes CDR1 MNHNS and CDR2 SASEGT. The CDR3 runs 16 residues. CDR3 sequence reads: CATTSGLAESKGELFF. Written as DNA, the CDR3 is TGTGCCACCACCTCGGGACTAGCGGAGTCCAAGGGGGAGCTGTTTTTT.

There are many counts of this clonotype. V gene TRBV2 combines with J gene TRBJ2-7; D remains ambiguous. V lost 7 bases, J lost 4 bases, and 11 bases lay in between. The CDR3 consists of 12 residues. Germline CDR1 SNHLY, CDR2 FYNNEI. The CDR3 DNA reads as TGTGCCAGCATTTCGGCTGAATACGAGCAGTACTTC. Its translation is CASISAEYEQYF.

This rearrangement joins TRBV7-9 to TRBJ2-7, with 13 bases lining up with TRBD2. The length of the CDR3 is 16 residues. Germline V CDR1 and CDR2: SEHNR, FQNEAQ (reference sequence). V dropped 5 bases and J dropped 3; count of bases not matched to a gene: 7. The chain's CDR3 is CASSAGTSGTYYEQYF. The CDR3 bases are TGTGCCAGCAGCGCTGGGACTAGCGGGACTTACTACGAGCAGTACTTC.

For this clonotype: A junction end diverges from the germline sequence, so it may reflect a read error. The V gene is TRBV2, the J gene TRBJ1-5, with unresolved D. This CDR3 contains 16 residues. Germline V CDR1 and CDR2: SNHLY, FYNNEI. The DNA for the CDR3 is TGCGCCAGCAGCCATATACCTTACAGTAACGATCAGCCCCAGCATTTT. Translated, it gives CASSHIPYSNDQPQHF.

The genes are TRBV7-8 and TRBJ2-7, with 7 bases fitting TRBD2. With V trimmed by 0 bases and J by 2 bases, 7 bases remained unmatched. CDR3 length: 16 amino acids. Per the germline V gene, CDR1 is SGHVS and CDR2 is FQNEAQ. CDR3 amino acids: CASSLAGGGPTYEQYF. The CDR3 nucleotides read TGTGCCAGCAGCTTAGCCGGGGGAGGGCCCACCTACGAGCAGTACTTC.

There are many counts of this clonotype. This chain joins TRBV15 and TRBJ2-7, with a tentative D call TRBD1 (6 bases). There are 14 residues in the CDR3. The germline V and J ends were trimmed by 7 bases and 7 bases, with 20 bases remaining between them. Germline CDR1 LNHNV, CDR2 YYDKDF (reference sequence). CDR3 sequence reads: CATTEDSGLGEQYF. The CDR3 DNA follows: TGTGCCACCACAGAGGACAGCGGATTGGGGGAGCAGTACTTC.

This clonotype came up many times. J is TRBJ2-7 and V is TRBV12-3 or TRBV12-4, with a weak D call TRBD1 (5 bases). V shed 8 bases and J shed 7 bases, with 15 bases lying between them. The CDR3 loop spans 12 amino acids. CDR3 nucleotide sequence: TGTGCCAGCGCCCAGGGTGCAGGGGAGCAGTACTTC. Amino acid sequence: CASAQGAGEQYF.

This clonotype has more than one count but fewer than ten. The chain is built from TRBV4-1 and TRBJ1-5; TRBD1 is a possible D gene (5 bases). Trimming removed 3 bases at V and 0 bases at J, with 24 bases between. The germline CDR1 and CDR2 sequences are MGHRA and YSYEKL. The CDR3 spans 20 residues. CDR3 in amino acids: CASSQSSTGRDLFSNQPQHF. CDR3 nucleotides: TGCGCCAGCAGCCAGTCATCAACGGGGAGGGACTTATTTAGCAATCAGCCCCAGCATTTT.

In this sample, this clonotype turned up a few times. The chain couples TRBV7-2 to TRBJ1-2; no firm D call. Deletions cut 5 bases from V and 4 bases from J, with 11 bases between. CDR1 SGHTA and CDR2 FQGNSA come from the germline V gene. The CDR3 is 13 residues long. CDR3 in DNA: TGTGCCAGCAGCCCGTGGGAGTCCTATGGCTACACCTTC. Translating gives CASSPWESYGYTF. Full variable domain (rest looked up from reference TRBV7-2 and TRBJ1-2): GAGVSQSPSNKVTEKGKDVELRCDPISGHTALYWYRQSLGQGLEFLIYFQGNSAPDKSGLPSDRFSAERTGGSVSTLTIQRTQQEDSAVYLCASSPWESYGYTFGSGTRLTVV.

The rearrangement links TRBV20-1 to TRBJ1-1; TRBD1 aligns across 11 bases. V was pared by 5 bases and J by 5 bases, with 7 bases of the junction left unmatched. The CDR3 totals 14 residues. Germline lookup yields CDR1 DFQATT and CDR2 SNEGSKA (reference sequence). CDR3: CSARGQGAQTEAFF. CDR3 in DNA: TGCAGTGCTCGAGGACAGGGGGCGCAAACTGAAGCTTTCTTT.

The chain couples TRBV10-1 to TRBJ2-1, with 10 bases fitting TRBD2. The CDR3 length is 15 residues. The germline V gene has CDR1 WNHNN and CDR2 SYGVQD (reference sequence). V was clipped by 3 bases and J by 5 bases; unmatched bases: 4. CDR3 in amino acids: CASSEAGGQHNEQFF. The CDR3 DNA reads TGCGCCAGCAGTGAAGCGGGAGGGCAGCACAATGAGCAGTTCTTC.

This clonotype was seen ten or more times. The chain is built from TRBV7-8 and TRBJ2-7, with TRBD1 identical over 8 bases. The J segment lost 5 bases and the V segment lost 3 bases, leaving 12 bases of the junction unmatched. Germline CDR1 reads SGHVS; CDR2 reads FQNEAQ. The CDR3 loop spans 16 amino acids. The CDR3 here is CASSLTRTGWRNEQYF. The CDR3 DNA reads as TGTGCCAGCAGCTTGACAAGGACAGGGTGGCGTAACGAGCAGTACTTC.

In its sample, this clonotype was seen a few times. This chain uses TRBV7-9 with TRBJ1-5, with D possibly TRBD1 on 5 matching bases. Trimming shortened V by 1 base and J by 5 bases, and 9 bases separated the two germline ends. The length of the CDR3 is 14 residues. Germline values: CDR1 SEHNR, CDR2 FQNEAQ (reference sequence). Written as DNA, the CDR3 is TGTGCCAGCAGCTTAGGGACATTCGATCAGCCCCAGCATTTT. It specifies CASSLGTFDQPQHF. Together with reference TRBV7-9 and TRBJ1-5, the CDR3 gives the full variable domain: DTGVSQNPRHKITKRGQNVTFRCDPISEHNRLYWYRQTLGQGPEFLTYFQNEAQLEKSRLLSDRFSAERPKGSFSTLEIQRTEQGDSAMYLCASSLGTFDQPQHFGDGTRLSIL.

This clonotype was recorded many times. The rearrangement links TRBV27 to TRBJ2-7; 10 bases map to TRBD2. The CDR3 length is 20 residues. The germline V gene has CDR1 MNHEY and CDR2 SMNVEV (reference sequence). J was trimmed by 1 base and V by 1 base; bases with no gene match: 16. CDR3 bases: TGTGCCAGCAGTTTATTGGCCCCGGGGCTAGCGGGAGCCCAGTCCTACGAGCAGTACTTC. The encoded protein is CASSLLAPGLAGAQSYEQYF.

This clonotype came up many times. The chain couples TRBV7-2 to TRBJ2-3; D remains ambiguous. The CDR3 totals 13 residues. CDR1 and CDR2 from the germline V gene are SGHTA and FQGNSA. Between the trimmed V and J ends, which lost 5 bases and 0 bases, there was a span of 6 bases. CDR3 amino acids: CASSISSTDTQYF. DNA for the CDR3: TGTGCCAGCAGCATAAGTAGCACAGATACGCAGTATTTT.

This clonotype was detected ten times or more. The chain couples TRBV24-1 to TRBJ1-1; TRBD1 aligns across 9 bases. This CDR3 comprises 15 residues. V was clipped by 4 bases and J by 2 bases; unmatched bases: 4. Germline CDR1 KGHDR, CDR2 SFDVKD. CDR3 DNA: TGTGCCACCAGTGACTCGGACAGGGGAAACACTGAAGCTTTCTTT. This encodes CATSDSDRGNTEAFF.

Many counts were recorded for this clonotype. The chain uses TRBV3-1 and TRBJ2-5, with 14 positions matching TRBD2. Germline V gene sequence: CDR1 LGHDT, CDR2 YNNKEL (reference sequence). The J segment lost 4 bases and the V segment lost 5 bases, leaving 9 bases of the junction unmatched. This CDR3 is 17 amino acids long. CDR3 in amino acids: CASSFTGLAGVGETQYF. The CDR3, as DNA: TGTGCCAGCAGCTTTACGGGACTAGCGGGGGTGGGAGAGACCCAGTACTTC.

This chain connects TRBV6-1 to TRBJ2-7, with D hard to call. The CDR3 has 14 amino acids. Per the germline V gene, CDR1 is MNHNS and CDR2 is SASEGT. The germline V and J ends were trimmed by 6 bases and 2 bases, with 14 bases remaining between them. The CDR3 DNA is TGTGCCAGCAGCAACGCCGGAGCAACCTACGAGCAGTACTTC. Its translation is CASSNAGATYEQYF.

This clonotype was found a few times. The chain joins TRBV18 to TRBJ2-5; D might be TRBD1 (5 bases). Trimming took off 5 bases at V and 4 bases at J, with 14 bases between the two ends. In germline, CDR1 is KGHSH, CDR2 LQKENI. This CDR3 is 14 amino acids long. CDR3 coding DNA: TGTGCCAGCTCATCGCAGGGTTTTGGAGAGACCCAGTACTTC. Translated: CASSSQGFGETQYF.

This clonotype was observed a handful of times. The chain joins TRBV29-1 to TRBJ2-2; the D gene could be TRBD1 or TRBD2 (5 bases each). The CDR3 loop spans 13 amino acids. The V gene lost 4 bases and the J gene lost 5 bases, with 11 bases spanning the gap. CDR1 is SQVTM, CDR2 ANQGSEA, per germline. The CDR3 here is CSVARESTGELFF. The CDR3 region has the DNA TGCAGCGTTGCCAGGGAGTCTACCGGGGAGCTGTTTTTT.

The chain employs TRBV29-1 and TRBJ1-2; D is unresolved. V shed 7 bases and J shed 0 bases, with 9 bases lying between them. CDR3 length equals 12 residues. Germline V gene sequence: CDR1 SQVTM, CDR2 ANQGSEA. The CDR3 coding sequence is TGCAGCGCCATTGAACCTAACTATGGCTACACCTTC. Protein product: CSAIEPNYGYTF.

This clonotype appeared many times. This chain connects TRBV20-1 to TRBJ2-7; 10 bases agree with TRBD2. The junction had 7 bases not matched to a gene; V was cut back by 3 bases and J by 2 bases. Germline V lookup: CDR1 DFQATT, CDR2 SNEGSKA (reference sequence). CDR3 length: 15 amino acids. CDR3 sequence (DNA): TGCAGTGCTAGGGGGGGGACTAGCGAGACCTACGAGCAGTACTTC. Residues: CSARGGTSETYEQYF.

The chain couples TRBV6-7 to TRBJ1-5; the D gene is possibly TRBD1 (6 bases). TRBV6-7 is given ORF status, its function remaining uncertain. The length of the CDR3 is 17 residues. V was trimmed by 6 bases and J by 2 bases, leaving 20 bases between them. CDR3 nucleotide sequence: TGTGCCAGCAGCTCACGACAGGACCGAGGGGGCAATCAGCCCCAGCATTTT. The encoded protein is CASSSRQDRGGNQPQHF.

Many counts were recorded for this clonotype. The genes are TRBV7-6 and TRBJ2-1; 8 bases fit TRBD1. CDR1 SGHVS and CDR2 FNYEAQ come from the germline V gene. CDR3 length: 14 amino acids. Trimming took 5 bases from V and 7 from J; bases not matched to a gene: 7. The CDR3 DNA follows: TGTGCCAGCAGCACCCCAGGGGGCGGGAATGAGCAGTTCTTC. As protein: CASSTPGGGNEQFF.

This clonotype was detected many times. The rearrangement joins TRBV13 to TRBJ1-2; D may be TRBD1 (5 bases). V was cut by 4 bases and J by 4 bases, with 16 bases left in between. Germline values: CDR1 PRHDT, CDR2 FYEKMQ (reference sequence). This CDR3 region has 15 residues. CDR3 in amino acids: CASSCQEGRAYGYTF. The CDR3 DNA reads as TGTGCCAGCAGCTGTCAGGAGGGGAGGGCCTATGGCTACACCTTC.

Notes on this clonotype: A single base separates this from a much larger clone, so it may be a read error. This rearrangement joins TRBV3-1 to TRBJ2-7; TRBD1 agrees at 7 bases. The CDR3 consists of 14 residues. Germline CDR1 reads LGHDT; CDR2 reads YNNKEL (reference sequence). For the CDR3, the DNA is TGTGCCAGCAGCCAAGTAGACAGGGACAACGAGCGGTACTTC. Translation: CASSQVDRDNERYF.

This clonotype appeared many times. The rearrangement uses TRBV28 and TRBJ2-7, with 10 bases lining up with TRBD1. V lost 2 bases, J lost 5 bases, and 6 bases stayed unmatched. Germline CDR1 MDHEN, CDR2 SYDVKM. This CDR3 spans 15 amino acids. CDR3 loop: CASSLGTGVEHEQYF. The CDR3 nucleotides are TGTGCCAGCAGTTTAGGGACAGGGGTCGAGCACGAGCAGTACTTC.

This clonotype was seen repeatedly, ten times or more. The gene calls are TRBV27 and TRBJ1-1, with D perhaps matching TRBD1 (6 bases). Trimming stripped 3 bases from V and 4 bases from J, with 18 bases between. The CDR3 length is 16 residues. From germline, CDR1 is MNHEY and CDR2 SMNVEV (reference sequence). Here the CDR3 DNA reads TGTGCCAGCAGTTTGTTGGCAGGGGTAAGGCTCACTGAAGCTTTCTTT. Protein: CASSLLAGVRLTEAFF.

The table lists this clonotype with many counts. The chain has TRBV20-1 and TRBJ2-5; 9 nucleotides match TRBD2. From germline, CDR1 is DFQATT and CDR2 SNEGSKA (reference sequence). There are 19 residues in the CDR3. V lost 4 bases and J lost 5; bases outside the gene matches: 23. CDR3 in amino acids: CSAIPWRAGGLGLSETQYF. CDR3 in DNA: TGCAGTGCTATTCCTTGGCGAGCGGGGGGACTGGGGTTGTCCGAGACCCAGTACTTC.

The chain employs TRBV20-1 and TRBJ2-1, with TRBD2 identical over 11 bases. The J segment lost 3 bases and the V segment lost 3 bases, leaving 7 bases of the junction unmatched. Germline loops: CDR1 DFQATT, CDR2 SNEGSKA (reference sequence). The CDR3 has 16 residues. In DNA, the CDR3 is TGCAGTGCTAGTTTTAGCGGGGGGGTTGACTACAATGAGCAGTTCTTC. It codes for CSASFSGGVDYNEQFF.